This entry features one TCR beta chain sequence. Its antigen is still unknown. This sample stems from a study of T cell repertoires in cytomegalovirus infection. TCRdb re-called the reads through MiXCR, storing one row per CDR3 protein. The sample includes just over 450,000 distinct CDR3 sequences, more than 40% of them seen just once. The J segment lost 8 bases and the V segment lost 6 bases, leaving 10 bases of the junction unmatched. The CDR3 has 17 amino acids. Study-wide results and caveats: Cumulated frequencies of public TCR beta families served to identify carriers of CMV plus the relevant HLA. There were HLA-C-restricted CMV-specific TCR beta clonotypes dominating the ex vivo response.

This clonotype was sampled from a human donor in good health (CMV status not recorded). Some clones in this sample may be carry-over from other donors' samples. The sample consisted of cultured PBMCs, taken from culture after CMV antigen stimulation. This chain links TRBV12-3 or TRBV12-4 with TRBJ2-1; 16 positions agree with TRBD2. The CDR3 reads CASRAGTSGGAIYEQFF. Here the CDR3 DNA reads TGTGCCAGCAGGGCCGGGACTAGCGGGGGGGCCATCTATGAGCAGTTCTTC.